The clone carrying this T cell receptor beta chain was seen a few times. Its antigen remains unknown. A process of 5'RACE template switching, which added a universal primer site and UMIs, was used to make TCR cDNA. MiXCR, applied by TCRdb to the 5' RACE reads, yields one record per CDR3 protein. The table lists a few hundred thousand distinct CDR3 sequences, 7% to 10% of them singletons. The data were taken from a study of T cells after yellow fever vaccination. Study-level information: Fractions of low cell number were prepared using SMART-Seq v4 Ultra Low Input. The study's findings and limits: A small share of clonotypes appeared in both CD4 and CD8 compartments.

Germline values: CDR1 SGHVS, CDR2 FNYEAQ. Trimming shortened V by 1 base and J by 6 bases, and 10 bases separated the two germline ends. This CDR3 is built from 14 residues. The chain couples TRBV7-6 to TRBJ2-1; D is possibly TRBD1 (6 bases). Sample: PBMCs, taken about 41 days after the first yellow fever vaccination. The sequence came from a man younger than 30 who received the YFV17D yellow fever vaccine. CDR3 DNA: TGTGCCAGCAGCTTAGTCCCAGGGGCCAATGAGCAGTTCTTC. Amino acids: CASSLVPGANEQFF.